This TCR beta chain was recovered during a study of regulatory T cells in long-lasting Graves disease. Described time point: newly diagnosed GD, antithyroid drugs for less than 3 months. PBMCs were the source of the RNA used for TCR sequencing. Libraries of TCR beta came from iRepertoire HTBI primers plus Arm-PCR of CDR3 regions. TCRdb independently ran MiXCR on the multiplex PCR reads; one entry per CDR3 protein. Counted here are a few hundred thousand distinct CDR3 sequences, around 20% occurring once; the ten biggest clones make up 11% to 15%. Notes on the study in general: Persistent patients shared 2,741 public clonotypes among themselves. Newly diagnosed patients shared fewer, at under 1,000.

The CDR3 loop spans 16 amino acids. Germline V gives CDR1 SQVTM, CDR2 ANQGSEA. J lost 7 bases, V lost 3 bases, and 13 bases had no gene match. This clonotype was found many times. The antigen is not known. The rearrangement uses TRBV29-1 and TRBJ2-2, with 8 bases matching TRBD1. This TCR derives from a female donor with Graves disease. The material sequenced was peripheral blood mononuclear cells (PBMCs), taken at new diagnosis, from a patient treated with antithyroid drugs. The CDR3 nucleotides read TGCAGCGTTGAGACAGGGGAAGACGGGACTGGCGGGGAGCTGTTTTTT. Protein sequence: CSVETGEDGTGGELFF.